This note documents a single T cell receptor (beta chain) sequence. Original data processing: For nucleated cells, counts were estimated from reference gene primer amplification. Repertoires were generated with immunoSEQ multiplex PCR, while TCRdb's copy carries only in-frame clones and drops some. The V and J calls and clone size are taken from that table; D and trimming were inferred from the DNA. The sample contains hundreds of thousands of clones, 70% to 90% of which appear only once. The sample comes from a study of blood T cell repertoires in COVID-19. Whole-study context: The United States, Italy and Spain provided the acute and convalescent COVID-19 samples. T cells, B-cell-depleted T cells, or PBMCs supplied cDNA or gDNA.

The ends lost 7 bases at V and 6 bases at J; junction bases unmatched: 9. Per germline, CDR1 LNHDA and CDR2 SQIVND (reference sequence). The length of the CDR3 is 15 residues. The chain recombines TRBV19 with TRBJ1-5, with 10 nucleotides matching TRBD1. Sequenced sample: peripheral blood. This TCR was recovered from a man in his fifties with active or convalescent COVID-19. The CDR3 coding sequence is TGTGCCAGTAACCCGGGACAGGGGTCAAGTCAGCCCCAGCATTTT. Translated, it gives CASNPGQGSSQPQHF.